The 16 T cell receptor beta chains below come from one sample, sequenced in a study of cytomegalovirus exposure and HLA in healthy donors. It was with 60 Vbeta and 13 Jbeta primers that the PCR ran. Some clones are missing from TCRdb's copy, which holds only in-frame ones; the method was immunoSEQ multiplex PCR. This table has some 190,000 clones, roughly 82% appearing once. The sequenced sample was PBMCs. These receptors were taken from a man between 40 and 49 years old in good health and CMV-seronegative.

The gene calls are TRBV5-1 and TRBJ1-3, with D possibly being TRBD1 (6 bases). Germline CDR1 is SGHRS and CDR2 is YFSETQ. Trimming took 1 base from V and 0 from J, leaving 17 bases between them. The CDR3 is 18 amino acids. The CDR3 is CASSLTGTAGSSGNTIYF. In nucleotides, the CDR3 is TGCGCCAGCAGCTTGACAGGGACGGCAGGAAGCTCTGGAAACACCATATATTTT.

V usage is TRBV28 and J usage is TRBJ1-2; no clear D. This CDR3 is 13 amino acids long. The V end was cut by 2 bases, the J end by 4 bases, with 8 bases between. CDR1 and CDR2 from the germline V gene are MDHEN and SYDVKM. This CDR3 reads CASSLPSGYGYTF. CDR3 DNA: TGTGCCAGCAGTTTACCCTCAGGCTATGGCTACACCTTC.

This chain joins TRBV28 and TRBJ2-7; 7 bases agree with TRBD2. The CDR3 length is 13 residues. CDR1 is MDHEN and CDR2 is SYDVKM in the germline V gene. Unmatched junction bases numbered 6, after V lost 8 bases and J lost 2 bases. The CDR3 here is CASGPGTTYEQYF. The DNA for the CDR3 is TGTGCCAGCGGGCCGGGGACTACCTACGAGCAGTACTTC.

V usage is TRBV6-6 and J usage is TRBJ1-2, with unresolved D. V lost 1 base and J lost 2, with 2 bases in between. Germline loops: CDR1 MNHNY, CDR2 SVGAGI (reference sequence). The CDR3 runs to 12 residues. This CDR3 is CASSYLNYGYTF. The CDR3 nucleotides read TGTGCCAGCAGTTACTTAAACTATGGCTACACCTTC.

This clone was observed a single time. The chain carries TRBV5-1 and TRBJ2-1; possibly TRBD1 for D (6 bases). The CDR3 has 17 amino acids. Germline V gives CDR1 SGHRS, CDR2 YFSETQ. Trimming removed 0 bases from V and 0 bases from J, with 13 bases in between. The CDR3 bases are TGCGCCAGCAGCTTGGGCCAAGGGACACCCTCCTACAATGAGCAGTTCTTC. It encodes CASSLGQGTPSYNEQFF.

The chain combines TRBV4-3 with TRBJ2-3; 7 bases align to TRBD1. V shed 0 bases and J 6 bases; nucleotides not matched to a gene: 12. The germline V gene has CDR1 LGHNA and CDR2 YSLEER. CDR3 size: 17 residues. CDR3 DNA sequence: TGCGCCAGCAGCCAAGATCTAGGTACAGGGGTTGCGGATACGCAGTATTTT. Encoded protein: CASSQDLGTGVADTQYF.

Remarks on this clone: The germline gene is not matched at one end of the junction; a read error may be the cause. This chain connects TRBV7-9 to TRBJ2-1; D might be TRBD1 (6 bases). Looked up from germline, CDR1 is SEHNR and CDR2 is FQNEAQ (reference sequence). This CDR3 is built from 16 residues. CDR3 in amino acids: CSSSLTGRGSYNEQFF. The CDR3 DNA follows: TGTTCCAGCAGCTTGACAGGACGCGGCTCCTACAATGAGCAGTTCTTC.

CDR3 loop: CASTSAGGQTQYF. DNA of the CDR3: TGTGCCAGCACCTCCGCGGGAGGGCAGACCCAGTACTTC. The chain employs TRBV11-2 and TRBJ2-5, with TRBD2 matching 9 bases. Germline CDR1 and CDR2: SGHAT and FQNNGV. The V segment lost 7 bases and the J segment 6 bases; nucleotides outside the gene matches: 6. This CDR3 is built from 13 residues.

The V gene is TRBV2, the J gene TRBJ1-2; a weak D match, TRBD1 (5 bases). This CDR3 has 12 amino acids. V lost 4 bases, J lost 8 bases, and 11 bases lay in between. Germline CDR1 is SNHLY and CDR2 is FYNNEI. CDR3 nucleotide sequence: TGTGCCAGCAGTGGTCAGGGCAGGGGCTACACCTTC. Protein sequence: CASSGQGRGYTF.

The chain links TRBV5-4 to TRBJ2-7; a weak D match, TRBD1 (5 bases). V lost 1 base, J lost 4 bases, and 15 bases lay in between. Germline V gene data show CDR1 as SGHNT and CDR2 as YYREEE (reference sequence). The CDR3 extends over 15 amino acids. CDR3: CASSLFVGQGYEQYF. CDR3 in DNA: TGTGCCAGCAGCTTGTTCGTAGGTCAGGGATACGAGCAGTACTTC.

The chain combines TRBV7-3 with TRBJ1-1; D might be TRBD1 (6 bases). The germline CDR1 and CDR2 sequences are SGHTA and FQGTGA. V was pared by 2 bases and J by 3 bases, with 13 bases between. The CDR3 consists of 15 residues. CDR3 region: CASSLDEGGDTEAFF. The DNA for the CDR3 is TGTGCCAGCAGCTTAGATGAGGGGGGGGACACTGAAGCTTTCTTT.

This clone turned up a few times. V is TRBV4-1 and J is TRBJ2-7, with TRBD2 matching over 16 bases. Germline CDR1 and CDR2: MGHRA and YSYEKL. V trimming: 3 bases; J trimming: 6 bases; junction bases outside the gene matches: 5. This CDR3 region has 16 residues. CDR3 sequence: CASSQGLAGGPREQYF. As DNA, the CDR3 is TGCGCCAGCAGCCAGGGACTAGCGGGGGGGCCTCGCGAGCAGTACTTC.

This sequence joins TRBV2 and TRBJ2-7, with 12 bases that match TRBD2. This CDR3 is built from 16 residues. The V gene's germline CDR1 is SNHLY and CDR2 FYNNEI. The ends lost 4 bases at V and 5 bases at J; junction bases unmatched: 9. CDR3 in amino acids: CASSASLAGGRDEQYF. The DNA for the CDR3 is TGTGCCAGCAGTGCCTCACTAGCGGGGGGTCGTGACGAGCAGTACTTC.

Written as DNA, the CDR3 is TGTGCCAGCAGCTTAGCGCGGGAGGGAGGAGAAGCTTTCTTT. Its protein is CASSLAREGGEAFF. The V gene is TRBV7-9, the J gene TRBJ1-1; D ambiguous. The CDR3 loop spans 14 amino acids. The germline gives CDR1 SEHNR, CDR2 FQNEAQ (reference sequence). Between the trimmed V and J ends, which lost 0 bases and 8 bases, there was a span of 13 bases.

There are a few counts of this clone. This rearrangement joins TRBV28 to TRBJ1-4; 9 positions agree with TRBD1. CDR1 MDHEN and CDR2 SYDVKM come from the germline V gene. With V trimmed by 3 bases and J by 8 bases, 4 bases remained unmatched. This CDR3 contains 14 residues. The CDR3: CASSFRTGEEKLFF. As DNA, the CDR3 is TGTGCCAGCAGTTTTAGGACAGGGGAAGAAAAACTGTTTTTT.

The chain is built from TRBV18 and TRBJ1-2, with D perhaps TRBD1 (5 bases). Looked up from germline, CDR1 is KGHSH and CDR2 is LQKENI. Deletions cut 1 base from V and 6 bases from J, with 9 bases between. The CDR3 is 13 residues long. CDR3 amino acids: CASSPQGQDGYTF. The CDR3 DNA reads TGTGCCAGCTCACCACAGGGGCAAGATGGCTACACCTTC. Based on the CDR3 plus reference TRBV18 and TRBJ1-2, the full variable domain is NAGVMQNPRHLVRRRGQEARLRCSPMKGHSHVYWYRQLPEEGLKFMVYLQKENIIDESGMPKERFSAEFPKEGPSILRIQQVVRGDSAAYFCASSPQGQDGYTFGSGTRLTVV.